The rows below give T cell receptor beta chains drawn from one sample of a study of CD8 T cells in Susac syndrome. TCRdb redid the calling of the immunoSEQ multiplex PCR reads with MiXCR, one entry per CDR3 protein. The sample has about 300,000 distinct CDR3 sequences; 65% to 90% are singletons. Specimen: CD8+ T cells from PBMCs. The receptors here all came from a human donor with multiple sclerosis. Each CDR3 is given with its conserved first and last residue. The order of the fields is V gene, clone size, D gene, J gene, CDR3 protein. The D gene is left open where the match is weak. The size of a clone is reported for some rows only, either as once, few or many, or as a class for expanded clones.

>TRBV4-3|.|.|TRBJ2-7
CASSQGRGTVSYEQYF
>TRBV28|.|TRBD1|TRBJ1-2
CASIAQGADYGYTF
>TRBV15|once|TRBD1|TRBJ2-2
CATSRGNIATGAIGELFF
>TRBV7-2|.|.|TRBJ2-5
CASSSGTPKKGKETQYF
>TRBV13|.|.|TRBJ1-3
CASSFGTGAGNTIYF
>TRBV29-1|.|.|TRBJ2-7
CSVALGGEQYF
>TRBV6-5|once|.|TRBJ1-6
CASSYGSGYNSPLHF
>TRBV13|few|.|TRBJ2-3
CASSTSTDTQYF
>TRBV5-4|.|.|TRBJ2-7
CASSVRGAASSYEQYF
>TRBV4-3|.|.|TRBJ1-6
CASSYARAQTSNSPLHF
>TRBV4-1|.|.|TRBJ2-7
CASSQVLAELYEQYF
>TRBV9|once|TRBD1|TRBJ2-7
CASSEGDRYISYEQYF
>TRBV6-5|.|TRBD1|TRBJ1-2
CASSYGTGNYGYTF
>TRBV19|.|.|TRBJ2-3
CASRHRSTDTQYF
>TRBV19|.|.|TRBJ2-7
CASSIASGIPNSYEQYF
>TRBV27|.|TRBD1|TRBJ2-7
CASSLGTAPYEQYF
>TRBV30|few|.|TRBJ2-7
CAWSGSDEQYF
>TRBV29-1|.|.|TRBJ2-6
CSVEERRAQSEISGANVLTF
>TRBV25-1|once|.|TRBJ1-3
CASSVGQTGNTIYF
>TRBV7-6|.|.|TRBJ2-1
CASSSMGGAAYNEQFF
>TRBV7-2|.|.|TRBJ1-2
CASSRRGIGYGYTF
>TRBV30|.|.|TRBJ1-4
CAWSDLGGGKLFF
>TRBV29-1|.|TRBD1|TRBJ2-7
CSVEGGGDRPPYEQYF
>TRBV4-1|.|TRBD1|TRBJ1-2
CASSLDRGHYGYTF
>TRBV7-2|few|.|TRBJ2-7
CASSSFFSYEQYF
>TRBV9|.|TRBD2|TRBJ2-3
CASSVLAGTSADTQYF
>TRBV11-2|few|.|TRBJ2-7
CASSLFRGTYEQYF
>TRBV7-9|once|.|TRBJ2-3
CALEAGLKPDTQYF
>TRBV6-5|.|.|TRBJ2-5
CASSYSRARQETQYF
>TRBV12-3/TRBV12-4|few|TRBD2|TRBJ2-7
CASSGPGLAGGGYEQYF
>TRBV29-1|.|.|TRBJ1-1
CSVMGASSEAFF
>TRBV27|.|.|TRBJ1-5
CASSFAGFGQPQHF
>TRBV20-1|once|TRBD2|TRBJ2-1
CSARDHGLALHEQFF
>TRBV3-1|.|TRBD2|TRBJ2-7
CASSQGLAEPLPTEQYF
>TRBV11-1|.|.|TRBJ2-7
CASSFGGGDYEQYF
>TRBV5-8|.|.|TRBJ1-5
CASSTLWSSNQPQHF